A selection of T cell receptor beta chains follows, all from one sample in a study of T-cell reconstitution after alpha-beta-depleted transplantation in children. From the PCR reads, TCRdb called clonotypes with MiXCR, one entry per CDR3 protein. The repertoire includes some 200,000 distinct CDR3 sequences, around 6.8% of them detected once, and around 3.1% sits in the top ten. The specimen was PBMCs from the stem cell graft donor, collected from the stem cell graft. Receptors were obtained from a human donor who donated a stem cell graft to a child with Wiskott-Aldrich syndrome. The CDR3 runs from the conserved cysteine through the conserved F or W. Fields, in order: J gene, clone size, V gene, D gene, CDR3 protein, CDR3 DNA. D genes are given only for firm matches. Clone size appears in some rows only: once, few, many, or a class for an expanded clone.

>TRBJ2-7|many|TRBV20-1|TRBD2
CSAPSQGEREGHTYEQYF
TGCAGTGCTCCCAGCCAGGGCGAACGGGAGGGCCACACCTACGAGCAGTACTTC
>TRBJ2-1|many|TRBV20-1|TRBD2
CSARDEREAIYNEQFF
TGCAGTGCTAGAGATGAGCGGGAGGCAATCTACAATGAGCAGTTCTTC
>TRBJ2-7|-|TRBV3-1|-
CASSRGDSGLREQYF
TGTGCCAGCAGCCGCGGCGACAGCGGGCTACGGGAGCAGTACTTC
>TRBJ2-3|few|TRBV18|-
CASSPRGRSFTSTDTQYF
TGTGCCAGCTCACCAAGGGGCAGAAGTTTCACTAGCACAGATACGCAGTATTTT
>TRBJ2-2|few|TRBV20-1|TRBD2
CCARDRDSGRLTGELFF
TGCTGTGCTAGAGATCGGGATAGCGGGAGATTAACCGGGGAGCTGTTTTTT
>TRBJ1-5|many|TRBV12-3/TRBV12-4|-
CASSLGDQPQHF
TGTGCCAGCAGTTTAGGGGATCAGCCCCAGCATTTT
>TRBJ1-5|many|TRBV5-8|-
CASSLFGGNDQPQHF
TGTGCCAGCAGCTTGTTTGGGGGCAACGATCAGCCCCAGCATTTT
>TRBJ2-3|few|TRBV6-2/TRBV6-3|-
CASSYTRDAVSTDTQYF
TGTGCCAGCAGTTACACCCGGGACGCCGTTAGCACAGATACGCAGTATTTT
>TRBJ2-3|-|TRBV7-9|-
CASSLADRPGSTDTQYF
TGTGCCAGCAGCTTAGCAGATCGCCCCGGGAGCACAGATACGCAGTATTTT
>TRBJ1-2|few|TRBV2|-
CASSYNTGHFNYGYTF
TGTGCCAGCAGCTACAACACAGGGCACTTTAACTATGGCTACACCTTC
>TRBJ2-2|-|TRBV5-1|-
CASSLAIPGAGELFF
TGCGCCAGCAGCTTGGCCATCCCGGGGGCCGGGGAGCTGTTTTTT
>TRBJ2-1|many|TRBV15|-
CATSGMSSYNEQFF
TGTGCCACCTCTGGAATGAGCTCCTACAATGAGCAGTTCTTC
>TRBJ2-7|many|TRBV5-1|-
CASSLGMTGSSYEQYF
TGCGCCAGCAGCTTGGGAATGACGGGGAGCTCCTACGAGCAGTACTTC
>TRBJ2-7|few|TRBV7-9|-
CASSSLDEQYF
TGTGCCAGCAGCTCTCTGGACGAGCAGTACTTC
>TRBJ2-3|few|TRBV5-1|-
CASSPWGSGTSTDTQYF
TGCGCCAGCAGCCCCTGGGGGTCCGGGACTAGCACAGATACGCAGTATTTT
>TRBJ1-2|many|TRBV7-2|-
CASSLMDAGETF
TGTGCCAGCAGCTTAATGGACGCTGGAGAGACCTTC
>TRBJ2-3|many|TRBV29-1|TRBD2
CSVGRSGRTDTQYF
TGCAGCGTTGGCCGTAGCGGGAGGACAGATACGCAGTATTTT
>TRBJ1-1|-|TRBV10-3|-
CAISESGQGNTEAFF
TGTGCCATCAGTGAGTCGGGTCAGGGGAACACTGAAGCTTTCTTT
>TRBJ2-7|many|TRBV5-1|-
CASSLLPESTYEQYF
TGCGCCAGCAGCTTGTTACCAGAATCAACCTACGAGCAGTACTTC
>TRBJ1-2|few|TRBV11-2|-
CASSFERITNYGYTF
TGTGCCAGCAGCTTCGAGAGGATAACTAACTATGGCTACACCTTC
>TRBJ2-1|-|TRBV30|-
CAWSPGASSYNEQFF
TGTGCCTGGAGCCCTGGGGCGAGCTCCTACAATGAGCAGTTCTTC
>TRBJ1-6|many|TRBV5-5|-
CASSFIGGDSPLHF
TGTGCCAGCAGCTTCATAGGGGGTGATTCACCCCTCCACTTT